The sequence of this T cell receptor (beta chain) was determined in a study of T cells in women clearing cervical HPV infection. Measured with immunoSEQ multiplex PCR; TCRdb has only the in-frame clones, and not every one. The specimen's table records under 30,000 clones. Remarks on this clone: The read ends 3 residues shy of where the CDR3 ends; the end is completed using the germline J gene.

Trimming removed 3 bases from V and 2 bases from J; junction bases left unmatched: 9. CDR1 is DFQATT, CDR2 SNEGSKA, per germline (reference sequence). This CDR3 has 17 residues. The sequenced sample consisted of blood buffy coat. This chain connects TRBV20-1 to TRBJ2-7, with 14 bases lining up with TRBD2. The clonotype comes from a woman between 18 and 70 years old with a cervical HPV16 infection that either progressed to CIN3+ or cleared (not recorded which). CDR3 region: CSASPPGTSGGTYEQYF. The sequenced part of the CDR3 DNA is TGCAGTGCTAGTCCCCCCGGGACTAGCGGGGGAACCTACGAG.